This T cell receptor beta chain appears in the sequencing data of a study of T cells expressing NK-cell markers. The overall study: In sorted CD3+CD56+NKG2C+, CD3+CD56+NKG2C- and CD3+CD56-NKG2C+ T cells, TCR beta repertoires were obtained. Notes on the study in general: Clones of NKG2C+ T cells that had expanded were of unclear HCMV specificity. These clonotypes, the leaders elsewhere, also led the CD3+CD56-NKG2C+ fraction in a handful of donors.

About this clonotype itself: What it binds is unknown.

TCRdb reprocessed the 5' RACE reads and reports one entry per CDR3 protein, with no DNA. The table gives 300,000 to 500,000 distinct CDR3 sequences; the top ten clones make up about 10% of it. CDR3 length: 14 amino acids. The receptor was isolated from a woman in her 50s in good health. The specimen was blood T cells: a sorted CD56 or NKG2C T cell subset, CD4+ or CD8+ T cells, or bulk PBMC T cells (not recorded which). The V and J genes are TRBV12-3 or TRBV12-4 and TRBJ2-2; TCRdb's D call, TRBD1, is unchecked because there is no DNA. CDR3 amino acids: CASRGEQYTGELFF.